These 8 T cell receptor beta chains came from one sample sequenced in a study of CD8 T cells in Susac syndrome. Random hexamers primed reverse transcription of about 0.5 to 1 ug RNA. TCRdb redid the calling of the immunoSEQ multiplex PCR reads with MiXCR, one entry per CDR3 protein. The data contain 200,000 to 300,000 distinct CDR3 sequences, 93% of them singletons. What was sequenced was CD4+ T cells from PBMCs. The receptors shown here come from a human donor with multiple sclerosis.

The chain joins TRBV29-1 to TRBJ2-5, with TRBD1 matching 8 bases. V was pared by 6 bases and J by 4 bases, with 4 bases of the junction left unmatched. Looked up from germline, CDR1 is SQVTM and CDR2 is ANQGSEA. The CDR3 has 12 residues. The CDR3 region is CSVPRGRETQYF. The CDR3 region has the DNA TGCAGCGTACCCAGGGGGCGAGAGACCCAGTACTTC.

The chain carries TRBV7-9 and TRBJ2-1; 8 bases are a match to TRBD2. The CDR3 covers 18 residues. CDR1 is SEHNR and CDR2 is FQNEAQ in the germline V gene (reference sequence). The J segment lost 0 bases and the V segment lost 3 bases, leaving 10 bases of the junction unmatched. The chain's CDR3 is CASSLALAGGTSYNEQFF. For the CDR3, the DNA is TGTGCCAGCAGCTTGGCTTTGGCGGGAGGAACCTCCTACAATGAGCAGTTCTTC.

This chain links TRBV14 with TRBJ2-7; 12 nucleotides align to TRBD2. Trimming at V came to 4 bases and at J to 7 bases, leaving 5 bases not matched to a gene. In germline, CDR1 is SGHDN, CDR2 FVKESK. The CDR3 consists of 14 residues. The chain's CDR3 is CASSPLAGGNEQYF. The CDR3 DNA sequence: TGTGCCAGCAGCCCCCTAGCGGGGGGGAATGAGCAGTACTTC.

Here the CDR3 reads CASSFTTNRITYGYTF. The CDR3 DNA is TGTGCCAGCAGTTTCACTACTAACAGGATTACCTATGGCTACACCTTC. The chain links TRBV6-6 to TRBJ1-2; perhaps TRBD1 as D (5 bases). From germline, CDR1 is MNHNY and CDR2 SVGAGI (reference sequence). The ends were cut back, 4 bases at V and 4 bases at J, with 19 bases in the middle. This CDR3 has 16 amino acids.

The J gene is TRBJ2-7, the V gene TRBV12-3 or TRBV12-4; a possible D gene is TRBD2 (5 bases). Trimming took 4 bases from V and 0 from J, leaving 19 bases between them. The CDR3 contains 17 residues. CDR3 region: CASSYFASPRSSYEQYF. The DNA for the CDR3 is TGTGCCAGCAGTTATTTCGCTAGCCCCAGGAGCTCCTACGAGCAGTACTTC.

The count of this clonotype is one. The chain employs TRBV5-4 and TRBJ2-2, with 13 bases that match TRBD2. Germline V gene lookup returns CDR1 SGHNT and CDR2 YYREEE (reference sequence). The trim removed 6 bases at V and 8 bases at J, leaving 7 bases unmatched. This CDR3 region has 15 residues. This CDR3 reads CASTSGLAGTGELFF. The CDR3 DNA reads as TGTGCCAGCACCTCGGGACTAGCGGGAACTGGGGAGCTGTTTTTT.

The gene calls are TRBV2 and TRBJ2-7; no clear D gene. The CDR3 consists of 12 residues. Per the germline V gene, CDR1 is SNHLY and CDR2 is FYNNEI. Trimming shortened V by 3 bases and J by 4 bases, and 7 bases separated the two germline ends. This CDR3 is CASSEKAYEQYF. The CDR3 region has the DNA TGTGCCAGCAGTGAGAAAGCGTACGAGCAGTACTTC.

This CDR3 reads CASSLDGGLVAFF. CDR3 nucleotide sequence: TGTGCCAGCAGCTTAGACGGGGGGCTAGTAGCTTTCTTT. The chain combines TRBV7-9 with TRBJ1-1; tentatively, D is TRBD1 (6 bases). CDR1 is SEHNR, CDR2 FQNEAQ, per germline (reference sequence). This CDR3 spans 13 amino acids. V shed 1 base and J shed 10 bases, with 13 bases lying between them.